This entry is about one TCR beta chain. Its antigen is not known. The sample is drawn from a study of siplizumab effects on memory and regulatory T cells. General observations from the study: No assignable naive or memory phenotype existed for roughly 75-95% of proliferating CD4+ or CD8+ clones.

Assays examined 95,000 to 100,000 TCR templates per sample. Generated by immunoSEQ multiplex PCR, the TCRdb table keeps only in-frame clones and is missing some. The sample lists approximately 28,000 clones, roughly 84% occurring once. The sample taken for sequencing was memory CD4+ T cells sorted from blood. This receptor was taken from a human donor in good health.

CDR3 sequence reads: CASTGLGGGGELFF. The CDR3 bases are TGTGCCAGCACGGGACTAGGGGGCGGCGGGGAGCTGTTTTTT. The rearrangement uses TRBV25-1 and TRBJ2-2; D might be TRBD2 (8 bases). This CDR3 has 14 amino acids. V lost 7 bases to trimming and J lost 7 bases, with 16 bases between them. From germline, CDR1 is MGHDK and CDR2 SYGVNS.